This is a list of T cell receptor beta chains from one sample in a study of blood T cell repertoires in COVID-19. Measured with immunoSEQ multiplex PCR; TCRdb has only the in-frame clones, and not every one. Here the sample spans tens of thousands of clones, more than 75% being singletons. The material sequenced was peripheral blood. Receptors originate from a man aged 55 to 70 with COVID-19, enrolled during active disease. CDR3s include the opening cysteine and the closing phenylalanine or tryptophan. D genes are given only for firm matches. Rows may omit the clone size; those that give it use once, few, many or a size class.

CDR3aa | CDR3nt | v_gene | d_gene | j_gene | abundance
CASRPGQGPTDTQYF | TGTGCCAGCAGGCCGGGACAGGGCCCCACAGATACGCAGTATTTT | TRBV25-1 | TRBD1 | TRBJ2-3 | .
CASSLDEASGYEQYF | TGTGCCAGCAGCCTGGACGAGGCTAGCGGCTACGAGCAGTACTTC | TRBV7-2 | TRBD2 | TRBJ2-7 | .
CASSPGTSGGQETQYF | TGTGCCAGCAGCCCAGGGACTAGCGGAGGACAAGAGACCCAGTACTTC | TRBV9 | TRBD2 | TRBJ2-5 | once
CATSDSGGSLQETQYF | TGTGCCACCAGTGATTCGGGGGGCTCCCTCCAAGAGACCCAGTACTTC | TRBV24-1 | . | TRBJ2-5 | .
CASSIGTGLAKNIQYF | TGTGCCAGCAGTATCGGGACAGGACTAGCCAAAAACATTCAGTACTTC | TRBV27 | TRBD1 | TRBJ2-4 | .
CASTRGGGAIYNEQFF | TGTGCCAGCACCCGGGGTGGGGGGGCTATCTACAATGAGCAGTTCTTC | TRBV11-2 | . | TRBJ2-1 | .
CASSTGGLPYGYTF | TGTGCCAGCAGCACCGGAGGACTACCCTATGGCTACACCTTC | TRBV6-5 | . | TRBJ1-2 | .
CASRWGGPLAAGGYGYTF | TGTGCCAGCAGGTGGGGTGGGCCACTCGCGGCAGGCGGGTATGGCTACACCTTC | TRBV2 | . | TRBJ1-2 | medium-sized
CSVESSGSSRTQYF | TGCAGCGTTGAATCTAGCGGGAGCTCCCGTACGCAGTATTTT | TRBV29-1 | TRBD2 | TRBJ2-3 | .
CASSLGFGNQETQYF | TGCGCCAGCAGCTTGGGATTTGGCAACCAAGAGACCCAGTACTTC | TRBV5-1 | . | TRBJ2-5 | .
CASSSPGYEQYF | TGTGCCAGCAGCTCACCGGGGTACGAGCAGTACTTC | TRBV7-9 | . | TRBJ2-7 | .
CAKLQQGARVTEAFF | TGTGCCAAGCTACAACAGGGGGCGCGAGTCACTGAAGCTTTCTTT | TRBV6-5 | TRBD1 | TRBJ1-1 | .
CASNINTGIRETQYF | TGTGCCAGCAATATAAATACAGGGATTAGGGAGACCCAGTACTTC | TRBV6-5 | . | TRBJ2-5 | .
CASSTLRDRAHEQYF | TGTGCCAGCAGCACCCTGAGGGACAGGGCCCACGAGCAGTACTTC | TRBV11-2 | TRBD1 | TRBJ2-7 | many
CASSETGPRDSPLHF | TGTGCCAGCAGTGAGACAGGGCCCAGGGATTCACCCCTCCACTTT | TRBV2 | TRBD1 | TRBJ1-6 | .
CASSPTGNYGYTF | TGTGCCAGCAGTCCAACAGGGAACTATGGCTACACCTTC | TRBV28 | . | TRBJ1-2 | .
CASSLGETSGIDEQFF | TGTGCCAGCAGCTTGGGGGAGACTAGCGGGATTGATGAGCAGTTCTTC | TRBV11-3 | TRBD2 | TRBJ2-1 | .